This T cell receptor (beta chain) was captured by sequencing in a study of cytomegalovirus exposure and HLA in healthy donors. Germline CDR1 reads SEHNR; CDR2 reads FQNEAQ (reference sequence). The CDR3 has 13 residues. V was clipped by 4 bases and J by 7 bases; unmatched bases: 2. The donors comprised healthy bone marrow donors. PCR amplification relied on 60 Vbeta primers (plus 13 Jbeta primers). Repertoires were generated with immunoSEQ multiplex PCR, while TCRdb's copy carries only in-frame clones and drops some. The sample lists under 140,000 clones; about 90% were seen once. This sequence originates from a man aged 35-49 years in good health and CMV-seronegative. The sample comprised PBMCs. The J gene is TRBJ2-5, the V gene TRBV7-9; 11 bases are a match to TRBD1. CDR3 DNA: TGTGCCAGCAGCTGGGGGACAGGGGGGACCCAGTACTTC. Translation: CASSWGTGGTQYF.